A single sample gave rise to the 30 T cell receptor beta chains below, sequenced in a study of cytotoxic CD8 clonotypes in ibrutinib-treated CLL. Generated by immunoSEQ multiplex PCR, the TCRdb table keeps only in-frame clones and is missing some. The data hold roughly 330,000 clones, with over 60% observed a single time. The input for sequencing was PBMCs, taken after 36 months of ibrutinib treatment. The receptors were sampled from a human donor with chronic lymphocytic leukemia.

V usage is TRBV9 and J usage is TRBJ2-7, with D perhaps TRBD1 (5 bases). CDR3 length: 15 amino acids. Trimming stripped 3 bases from V and 7 bases from J, with 20 bases between. Per germline, CDR1 SGDLS and CDR2 YYNGEE. CDR3 sequence reads: CASSATPRGAGEQYF. The CDR3 nucleotides are TGTGCCAGCAGCGCAACGCCGCGTGGGGCTGGGGAGCAGTACTTC.

There are a few counts of this clone. The chain has TRBV28 and TRBJ2-1, with D uncertain. The CDR3 sequence is 10 residues long. Germline CDR1 MDHEN, CDR2 SYDVKM. The CDR3, as DNA: TGTGGAGTGGGGAACAATGAGCAGTTCTTC. This translates into CGVGNNEQFF. The full variable domain, with the rest looked up from reference TRBV28 and TRBJ2-1, is DVKVTQSSRYLVKRTGEKVFLECVQDMDHENMFWYRQDPGLGLRLIYFSYDVKMKEKGDIPEGYSVSREKKERFSLILESASTNQTSMYLCGVGNNEQFFGPGTRLTVL.

The V gene is TRBV29-1, the J gene TRBJ1-1; D is unclear. The CDR3 is 13 residues long. Germline values: CDR1 SQVTM, CDR2 ANQGSEA. Trimming stripped 5 bases from V and 0 bases from J, with 10 bases between. CDR3 sequence (DNA): TGCAGCGTTTCTACACTCATGAACACTGAAGCTTTCTTT. Amino acids: CSVSTLMNTEAFF.

Only a few counts were recorded for this clone. CDR3 bases: TGTGCCAGCAGCCCGACAGGGCCGACCACAGATACGCAGTATTTT. It yields the protein CASSPTGPTTDTQYF. The rearrangement uses TRBV7-3 and TRBJ2-3; 7 nucleotides align to TRBD1. V was pared by 5 bases and J by 2 bases, with 7 bases of the junction left unmatched. The V gene's germline CDR1 is SGHTA and CDR2 FQGTGA. The CDR3 spans 15 residues.

The chain joins TRBV6-5 to TRBJ2-7; 9 positions agree with TRBD2. The germline V gene encodes CDR1 MNHEY and CDR2 SVGAGI. There are 13 residues in the CDR3. Trimming took 8 bases from V and 5 from J; bases not matched to a gene: 7. CDR3 bases: TGTGCCAGCCGGGCGGGAGGGACCCACGAGCAGTACTTC. Amino acids: CASRAGGTHEQYF.

The V call is TRBV29-1, the J call TRBJ2-2; TRBD2 might be the D (6 bases). V lost 6 bases and J 5 bases, leaving 13 bases between the germline ends. The CDR3 has 13 residues. Germline V gives CDR1 SQVTM, CDR2 ANQGSEA. CDR3 protein: CSVDGGLTGELFF. As DNA, the CDR3 is TGCAGCGTCGACGGGGGATTAACCGGGGAGCTGTTTTTT.

The V gene is TRBV2, the J gene TRBJ2-3, with D uncertain. The CDR3 has 13 amino acids. In germline, CDR1 is SNHLY, CDR2 FYNNEI. V lost 3 bases and J lost 6, with 10 bases in between. CDR3 bases: TGTGCCAGCAGTGAGAGGAAGGTCGATACGCAGTATTTT. It yields the protein CASSERKVDTQYF.

The V call is TRBV9, the J call TRBJ1-2; the match to TRBD1 covers 7 bases. The CDR3 consists of 15 residues. CDR1 SGDLS and CDR2 YYNGEE come from the germline V gene. V dropped 3 bases and J dropped 0; count of bases not matched to a gene: 5. The CDR3 region is CASSGYRGTNYGYTF. The DNA of the CDR3 is TGTGCCAGCAGCGGCTACAGGGGAACTAACTATGGCTACACCTTC.

V gene TRBV27 combines with J gene TRBJ2-1; D tentatively reads TRBD1 or TRBD2 (5 bases each). Germline CDR1 reads MNHEY; CDR2 reads SMNVEV (reference sequence). This CDR3 is built from 15 residues. V lost 6 bases, J lost 0 bases, and 12 bases lay in between. This CDR3 is CASSRGPSSYNEQFF. In DNA, the CDR3 is TGTGCCAGCAGCCGGGGACCCAGCTCCTACAATGAGCAGTTCTTC.

Remarks on this clone: The sample carries other DNA sequences with the same CDR3. The gene calls are TRBV11-2 and TRBJ1-2; D uncertain. This CDR3 is 12 amino acids long. The germline V and J ends were trimmed by 1 base and 5 bases, with 5 bases remaining between them. Per germline, CDR1 SGHAT and CDR2 FQNNGV. CDR3 sequence (DNA): TGTGCCAGCAGCTTAGGAGGGTATGGCTACACCTTC. Amino acid sequence: CASSLGGYGYTF.

V gene TRBV27 combines with J gene TRBJ1-5; D remains unclear. Per germline, CDR1 MNHEY and CDR2 SMNVEV (reference sequence). The CDR3 consists of 14 residues. V shed 1 base and J shed 3 bases, with 7 bases lying between them. CDR3 sequence (DNA): TGTGCCAGCAGTTTATATGCCAACAATCAGCCCCAGCATTTT. This codes for CASSLYANNQPQHF.

This clone was picked up a small number of times. This chain uses TRBV5-1 with TRBJ2-7, with 10 bases lining up with TRBD2. Per the germline V gene, CDR1 is SGHRS and CDR2 is YFSETQ. This CDR3 has 17 amino acids. After removal of 6 bases from V and 0 bases from J, the junction contained 12 bases not matched to a gene. CDR3 bases: TGCGCCAGCACTGTCTTGGTAGCGGGGGGAAACTCCTACGAGCAGTACTTC. It encodes CASTVLVAGGNSYEQYF. Based on the CDR3 plus reference TRBV5-1 and TRBJ2-7, the full variable domain is KAGVTQTPRYLIKTRGQQVTLSCSPISGHRSVSWYQQTPGQGLQFLFEYFSETQRNKGNFPGRFSGRQFSNSRSEMNVSTLELGDSALYLCASTVLVAGGNSYEQYFGPGTRLTVT.

The CDR3 sequence: CASSATRGYNEQFF. The CDR3 DNA sequence: TGTGCCAGCAGTGCGACTCGGGGGTACAATGAGCAGTTCTTC. The V and J genes are TRBV2 and TRBJ2-1; TRBD2 might be the D (6 bases). The CDR3 is 14 residues long. The V end lost 4 bases, the J end lost 4 bases, and 11 bases lay between the germline ends. Germline V lookup: CDR1 SNHLY, CDR2 FYNNEI.

The chain uses TRBV15 and TRBJ2-1; TRBD2 might be the D (5 bases). The CDR3 extends over 18 amino acids. V gave up 1 base and J gave up 0 bases, with 16 bases separating them. The germline CDR1 and CDR2 sequences are LNHNV and YYDKDF (reference sequence). The CDR3 DNA reads TGTGCCACCAGCAGAGTCTTCAGCCGGGGAAGCTCCTACAATGAGCAGTTCTTC. It yields the protein CATSRVFSRGSSYNEQFF.

This clone was observed a few times. The chain links TRBV4-1 to TRBJ2-7; D unclear. The CDR3 loop spans 15 amino acids. From germline, CDR1 is MGHRA and CDR2 YSYEKL. The germline V and J ends were trimmed by 1 base and 2 bases, with 12 bases remaining between them. CDR3 DNA sequence: TGCGCCAGCAGCCAAGGGATAGGACGCACCTACGAGCAGTACTTC. Protein: CASSQGIGRTYEQYF.

In this sample, this clone turned up a few times. Different DNA sequences within this sample yield the same CDR3. The CDR3: CASSLGLAGGETQYF. The CDR3 nucleotides are TGTGCCAGCAGCTTAGGCCTAGCGGGAGGGGAGACCCAGTACTTC. This chain joins TRBV7-2 and TRBJ2-5; 12 nucleotides align to TRBD2. V shed 1 base, J shed 5 bases, and the junction held 2 bases outside the gene matches. Germline lookup yields CDR1 SGHTA and CDR2 FQGNSA. The CDR3 is 15 residues long.

This clone was found a few times. The rearrangement uses TRBV5-1 and TRBJ2-3; D possibly corresponds to TRBD1 (5 bases). The CDR3 contains 17 residues. V was pared by 4 bases and J by 2 bases, with 20 bases between. Germline CDR1 and CDR2: SGHRS and YFSETQ. The CDR3 here is CASSTTPAGLLTDTQYF. The CDR3 nucleotides are TGCGCCAGCAGCACGACCCCCGCAGGGCTCCTCACAGATACGCAGTATTTT. Full variable domain (outside the CDR3, taken from reference TRBV5-1 and TRBJ2-3): KAGVTQTPRYLIKTRGQQVTLSCSPISGHRSVSWYQQTPGQGLQFLFEYFSETQRNKGNFPGRFSGRQFSNSRSEMNVSTLELGDSALYLCASSTTPAGLLTDTQYFGPGTRLTVL.

The chain uses TRBV4-3 and TRBJ2-7; TRBD2 agrees at 16 bases. The V and J ends lost 3 bases and 7 bases, in that order; junction bases with no gene match: 24. Looked up from germline, CDR1 is LGHNA and CDR2 is YSLEER. This CDR3 region has 22 residues. The CDR3 region has the DNA TGCGCCAGCAGCCACGCTTACCCGGGACTAGCGGGAGGGCCGAAAAGTTCTCGGGAGCAGTACTTC. Encoded protein: CASSHAYPGLAGGPKSSREQYF.

This chain links TRBV5-5 with TRBJ2-3; possibly TRBD2 for D (6 bases). This CDR3 contains 15 residues. Germline V lookup: CDR1 SGHKS, CDR2 YYEKEE (reference sequence). With 2 bases removed from V and 4 bases from J, the gap between germline ends came to 14 bases. The CDR3 DNA reads as TGTGCCAGCAGCTTCTGGGACTTAGACTCAGATACGCAGTATTTT. It yields the protein CASSFWDLDSDTQYF.

This chain joins TRBV25-1 and TRBJ2-5; D might be TRBD1 (5 bases). Trimming left V 6 bases short and J 2 bases short, with 13 bases between. Germline CDR1 reads MGHDK; CDR2 reads SYGVNS. This CDR3 contains 14 residues. The CDR3 loop is CASRADGQQETQYF. DNA for the CDR3: TGTGCCAGCAGGGCCGACGGACAACAAGAGACCCAGTACTTC.

This chain joins TRBV5-5 and TRBJ2-3, with D maybe TRBD1 (6 bases). The CDR3 covers 17 residues. The germline gives CDR1 SGHKS, CDR2 YYEKEE (reference sequence). V was clipped by 4 bases and J by 1 base, with 19 bases between them. In nucleotides, the CDR3 is TGTGCCAGCAGCGGGACAATCTTTCCGGAGGGCACAGATACGCAGTATTTT. It codes for CASSGTIFPEGTDTQYF. Looking up the rest from reference TRBV5-5 and TRBJ2-3 gives the full variable domain: DAGVTQSPTHLIKTRGQQVTLRCSPISGHKSVSWYQQVLGQGPQFIFQYYEKEERGRGNFPDRFSARQFPNYSSELNVNALLLGDSALYLCASSGTIFPEGTDTQYFGPGTRLTVL.

The chain has TRBV18 and TRBJ2-1; D unclear. Germline CDR1 is KGHSH and CDR2 is LQKENI. This CDR3 is built from 11 residues. Trimming removed 4 bases at V and 10 bases at J, with 8 bases between. CDR3 sequence reads: CASSLNGEQFF. The CDR3 DNA reads TGTGCCAGCTCACTAAACGGGGAGCAGTTCTTC.

Only a few counts were recorded for this clone. The V and J genes are TRBV10-2 and TRBJ1-2; no firm D call. Deletions cut 5 bases from V and 2 bases from J, with 9 bases between. The CDR3 is 13 residues long. The germline V gene encodes CDR1 WSHSY and CDR2 SAAADI. DNA of the CDR3: TGCGCCAGCAGTCGGACGGCCAACTATGGCTACACCTTC. Its translation: CASSRTANYGYTF.

The rearrangement uses TRBV9 and TRBJ1-2, with D possibly being TRBD1 (6 bases). The ends were cut back, 8 bases at V and 4 bases at J, with 24 bases in the middle. Germline assignment: CDR1 SGDLS and CDR2 YYNGEE. The CDR3 contains 16 residues. DNA of the CDR3: TGTGCCAGTAGACTTACCCCATGGGGGGGCGGCTATGGCTACACCTTC. It yields the protein CASRLTPWGGGYGYTF.

The CDR3 DNA sequence: TGTGCCAGCAGTAGGGGGATCAATCAGCCCCAGCATTTT. Translation: CASSRGINQPQHF. The chain uses TRBV6-1 and TRBJ1-5, with D maybe TRBD1 (6 bases). The CDR3 covers 13 residues. The germline gives CDR1 MNHNS, CDR2 SASEGT. Trimming removed 5 bases at V and 3 bases at J, with 8 bases between.

The rearrangement uses TRBV5-1 and TRBJ1-1; 7 bases map to TRBD1. CDR1 is SGHRS, CDR2 YFSETQ, per germline. The length of the CDR3 is 14 residues. The junction had 6 bases not matched to a gene; V was cut back by 7 bases and J by 0 bases. The CDR3 is CASGEGAMNTEAFF. Written as DNA, the CDR3 is TGCGCCAGCGGGGAGGGGGCGATGAACACTGAAGCTTTCTTT.

This clone was detected a few times. The chain combines TRBV10-3 with TRBJ2-7; D not resolved. V lost 6 bases, J lost 3 bases, and 6 bases lay in between. The CDR3 loop spans 11 amino acids. Germline-derived CDR1 and CDR2 are ENHRY and SYGVKD. This CDR3 is CAIRMYYEQYF. For the CDR3, the DNA is TGTGCCATCAGGATGTACTACGAGCAGTACTTC.

J is TRBJ2-5 and V is TRBV5-1; 8 bases agree with TRBD1. The better agreement between TRBJ2-7 and the DNA end casts doubt on the J call. Germline loops: CDR1 SGHRS, CDR2 YFSETQ. The CDR3 runs to 12 residues. CDR3 in amino acids: CASSRTGREQYF. CDR3 sequence (DNA): TGCGCCAGCAGCCGGACAGGGCGCGAGCAGTACTTC.

The V gene is TRBV7-9, the J gene TRBJ1-2; 8 nucleotides match TRBD1. CDR3 length: 14 residues. The V gene end was trimmed by 6 bases and the J gene end by 4 bases; junction bases not matched to a gene: 7. Germline V gives CDR1 SEHNR, CDR2 FQNEAQ (reference sequence). The CDR3 loop is CASSLLDRGYGYTF. The CDR3, as DNA: TGTGCCAGCAGTTTATTAGACAGGGGCTATGGCTACACCTTC. The whole variable domain, remainder taken from reference TRBV7-9 and TRBJ1-2, is DTGVSQNPRHKITKRGQNVTFRCDPISEHNRLYWYRQTLGQGPEFLTYFQNEAQLEKSRLLSDRFSAERPKGSFSTLEIQRTEQGDSAMYLCASSLLDRGYGYTFGSGTRLTVV.

Here the CDR3 reads CASSKYRENTGELFF. Written as DNA, the CDR3 is TGCGCCAGCAGCAAGTACAGAGAGAACACCGGGGAGCTGTTTTTT. The gene calls are TRBV5-1 and TRBJ2-2, with D unclear. Per the germline V gene, CDR1 is SGHRS and CDR2 is YFSETQ. Trimming cost V 4 bases and J 1 base, with 11 bases left between them. This CDR3 is 15 amino acids long.